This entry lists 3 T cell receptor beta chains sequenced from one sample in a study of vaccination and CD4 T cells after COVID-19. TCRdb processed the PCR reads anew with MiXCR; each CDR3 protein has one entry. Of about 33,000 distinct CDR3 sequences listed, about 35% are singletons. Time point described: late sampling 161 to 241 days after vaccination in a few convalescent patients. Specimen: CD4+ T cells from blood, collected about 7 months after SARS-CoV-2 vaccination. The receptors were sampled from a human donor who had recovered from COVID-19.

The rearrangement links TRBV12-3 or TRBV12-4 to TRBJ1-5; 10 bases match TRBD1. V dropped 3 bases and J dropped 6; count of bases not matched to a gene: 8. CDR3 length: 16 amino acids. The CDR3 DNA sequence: TGTGCCAGCAGTTTTAGACAGGGGGCGCGAAGTCAGCCCCAGCATTTT. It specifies CASSFRQGARSQPQHF.

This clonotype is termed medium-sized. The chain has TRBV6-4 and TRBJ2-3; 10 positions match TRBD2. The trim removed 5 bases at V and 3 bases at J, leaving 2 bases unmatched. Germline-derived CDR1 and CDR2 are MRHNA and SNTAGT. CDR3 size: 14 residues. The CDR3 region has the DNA TGTGCCAGCAGTCCGGGACTAGCGACAGATACGCAGTATTTT. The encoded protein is CASSPGLATDTQYF.

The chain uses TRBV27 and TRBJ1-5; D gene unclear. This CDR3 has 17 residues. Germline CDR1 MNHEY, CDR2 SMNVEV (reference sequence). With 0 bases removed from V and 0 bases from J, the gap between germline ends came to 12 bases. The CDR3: CASSLSAYPNSNQPQHF. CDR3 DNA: TGTGCCAGCAGTTTATCGGCCTACCCGAATAGCAATCAGCCCCAGCATTTT.